Described below is a single T cell receptor (beta chain) sequence and its context. Other DNA sequences within the sample encode an identical CDR3. Data came from immunoSEQ multiplex PCR; TCRdb stores just in-frame clones and leaves some out. The sample consists of around 2,100,000 clones, less than 95% of them appearing once. The CDR3 is made up of 15 amino acids. Looked up from germline, CDR1 is MGHRA and CDR2 is YSYEKL. V was pared by 1 base and J by 0 bases, with 10 bases between. The entry originates in a study of shared clonotypes between healthy human individuals. Terminally differentiated effector memory CD45RA+ cells were left out of the naive CD8 fraction, which was CD45RO-negative and positively selected for CCR7.

The TCR originated in a man in his late teens or twenties in good health. The specimen was naive CD8+ T cells sorted from blood. The genes are TRBV4-1 and TRBJ2-7; D possibly corresponds to TRBD2 (6 bases). Here the CDR3 reads CASSQVGGSSYEQYF. The CDR3 DNA sequence: TGCGCCAGCAGCCAAGTGGGGGGAAGCTCCTACGAGCAGTACTTC.